This T cell receptor beta chain was sequenced for a study of spatial heterogeneity in lung cancer (dated 2019 in TCRdb). About the study as a whole: Donors were over 60 patients with early-stage, untreated non-small cell lung cancer from the lung TRACERx cohort. Follow-up PBMC samples were sequenced whenever available, with a median time to follow-up of around two years after resection. Beta-chain transcripts were consistently detected in greater numbers than alpha-chain transcripts, which likely reflects a higher abundance of beta-chain transcripts. In the raw uncorrected reads, each unique combination of TCR and UMI appeared more than ten times on average. The study quantitatively compared TCR alpha and beta repertoires across multiple tumor regions, matched nontumor lung and blood in non-small cell lung cancer. Nonsynonymous mutation counts, determined by whole-exome sequencing of tumor tissue, were related to features of the TCR repertoire. Both alpha and beta chains were TCR-sequenced in approximately 200 tumor regions, approximately 68 matched nontumor lung samples and approximately 50 PBMC samples obtained at surgery.

In light of the paper, this sample's time point label describes: blood at routine non-recurrence follow-up after resection. Whole RNA extracted from tumor and nontumor lung tissue, or from cryopreserved PBMC samples, was used for TCR sequencing without cell sorting. Only patients for whom sufficient RNA was available from at least two tumor regions were selected for TCR sequencing. Library construction relied on 5' RACE. Data came from a NextSeq 500. In the TCR library protocol, a unique molecular identifier was attached to each TCR cDNA molecule so that PCR and sequencing errors could be corrected. In the paper's pipeline: Decombinator tools were used for TCR identification, UMI-based error correction and CDR3 extraction. TCRs above a frequency of 2 per 1,000, corresponding to the top 1% of the tumor frequency distribution, were defined as expanded. Renyi diversity was computed with the R vegan package after each repertoire had been subsampled 100 times to 5,000 TCRs. CDR3 similarity networks were built from amino acid triplet string-kernel similarity, connecting CDR3s with pairwise similarity above 0.82. TCRdb redid the processing of the public reads, applying fastp at Q25 and MiXCR, and retained in-frame beta chains. CDR3 protein sequences are deduplicated, and each keeps its most common genes and DNA. TCRdb, not the original authors, processed these V and J calls. A total of about 70,000 distinct CDR3 sequences appear in this sample, 8% to 10% of them only once. 1.5% to 2% of the sample lies in the top ten.

Concerning this clonotype itself: What antigen it recognizes has not been identified. As the CDR3 is not closed by the conserved phenylalanine or tryptophan, this likely results from a read error.

The germline V gene supplies CDR1 ENHRY and CDR2 SYGVKD. V was cut back by 5 bases and J by 6 bases, leaving a gap of 20 bases between them. The CDR3 extends over 15 residues, inclusive of both ends. Solely the CDR3 DNA is kept, with 45 bases framed from the first base. The investigation overall reported the following: Additional single-cell paired TCR alpha and beta sequencing was considered necessary to confirm, at a functional level, the hypothesis that regional TCRs recognize regional mutations. Only about 14 patients were included in comparisons of baseline and follow-up blood repertoires. Ubiquitous expanded tumor TCRs were found in blood more often at tumor resection than at routine follow-up.

The chain employs TRBV10-3 and TRBJ2-7; the D region possibly corresponds to TRBD1 (6 bases align). This TCR came from a female donor with early-stage non-small cell lung cancer. The starting material was PBMCs, obtained at follow-up. The nucleotide sequence is TGTGCCATCAGTTTCTCGGCAGGGGCGCCTCGCGAGCAGTACTAC. It is translated as CAISFSAGAPREQYY.